The TCR beta chain described here comes from a study of neurological immune-mediated disorders. Study-wide results and limits: The greatest TCR clonal expansion appeared in HTLV-1-associated myelopathy and the smallest, falling below healthy controls, in multiple sclerosis.

This clonotype occurred many times. Its antigen is still unknown. 2 million unsorted PBMCs were stored in RNAlater at -80 °C before RNA extraction. TCRdb passed the 5' RACE reads through MiXCR, listing each CDR3 protein once. This table holds roughly 100,000 distinct CDR3 sequences, roughly 4% found once. CDR1 and CDR2 from the germline V gene are SGHVS and FQNEAQ. The CDR3 loop spans 16 amino acids. V dropped 5 bases and J dropped 3 bases, with 19 bases sitting between them. V is TRBV7-8 and J is TRBJ1-1; no clear D. This TCR came from a woman aged 18-29 years with multiple sclerosis. The material sequenced was PBMCs. The CDR3 nucleotides are TGTGCCAGCAGCCCGACACAGCAAGGGATATACACTGAAGCTTTCTTT. It codes for CASSPTQQGIYTEAFF.